One sample yielded the 23 T cell receptor beta chains listed below, sequenced in a study of human T cells and chemical hapten exposure. The total RNA was obtained from whole blood that was not fractionated. TCRdb ran MiXCR on the 5' RACE reads and lists one entry per CDR3 protein. The table shows over 95,000 distinct CDR3 sequences, with roughly a fifth occurring only once. All receptors come from a human donor in good health.

This clonotype has only a few counts. The chain combines TRBV20-1 with TRBJ2-7, with TRBD2 as a possible D gene (6 bases). Germline V gives CDR1 DFQATT, CDR2 SNEGSKA (reference sequence). Trimming stripped 3 bases from V and 7 bases from J, with 22 bases between. This CDR3 has 15 amino acids. The DNA for the CDR3 is TGCAGTGCTAGTGGGACCGGGACTTCGCTTGGGGAGCAGTACTTC. Translated: CSASGTGTSLGEQYF.

This clonotype was seen only a few times. The gene calls are TRBV4-1 and TRBJ2-1; 8 nucleotides align to TRBD1. The CDR3 length is 16 residues. After removal of 1 base from V and 2 bases from J, the junction contained 4 bases not matched to a gene. Looked up from germline, CDR1 is MGHRA and CDR2 is YSYEKL. This chain's CDR3 is CASSQGQGAPYNEQFF. The CDR3 DNA reads as TGCGCCAGCAGCCAAGGTCAGGGGGCGCCCTACAATGAGCAGTTCTTC.

This clonotype was counted a few times. This rearrangement joins TRBV4-1 to TRBJ2-3; D is uncertain. The ends were cut back, 4 bases at V and 0 bases at J, with 17 bases in the middle. This CDR3 is 17 amino acids long. Germline lookup yields CDR1 MGHRA and CDR2 YSYEKL. CDR3 nucleotides: TGCGCCAGCAGCCCCCTCCGCGTGGGTCCTAGCACAGATACGCAGTATTTT. This translates into CASSPLRVGPSTDTQYF.

This clonotype was counted only a few times. The chain is built from TRBV18 and TRBJ1-6; D is uncertain. Germline CDR1 and CDR2: KGHSH and LQKENI. Trimming removed 0 bases from V and 6 bases from J, with 9 bases in between. The CDR3 loop spans 15 amino acids. The CDR3 is CASSPPLGANSPLHF. CDR3 bases: TGTGCCAGCTCACCACCGCTGGGAGCTAATTCACCCCTCCACTTT.

V gene TRBV20-1 combines with J gene TRBJ1-2; D is uncertain. Germline CDR1 and CDR2: DFQATT and SNEGSKA (reference sequence). This CDR3 contains 13 residues. Trimming removed 1 base from V and 2 bases from J, with 8 bases in between. The CDR3 DNA reads as TGCAGTGCTAGAGTAAAGGAGAACTATGGCTACACCTTC. It specifies CSARVKENYGYTF.

DNA of the CDR3: TGCGCCAGCAGCCAAGGCAGGGCTGAAAACACCATATATTTT. This codes for CASSQGRAENTIYF. The rearrangement links TRBV4-1 to TRBJ1-3, with D perhaps matching TRBD1 (5 bases). Per germline, CDR1 MGHRA and CDR2 YSYEKL. V was shortened by 1 base and J by 6 bases, with 10 bases between the two germline ends. The CDR3 is 14 amino acids.

The sample holds a few counts of this clonotype. The gene calls are TRBV27 and TRBJ1-2; TRBD1 aligns across 8 bases. V was pared by 5 bases and J by 4 bases, with 9 bases of the junction left unmatched. Germline CDR1 and CDR2: MNHEY and SMNVEV (reference sequence). The CDR3 runs to 15 residues. This chain's CDR3 is CASSVGQGSGYGYTF. Written as DNA, the CDR3 is TGTGCCAGCAGTGTCGGACAGGGCTCCGGCTATGGCTACACCTTC.

The chain carries TRBV11-2 and TRBJ2-1; D is uncertain. Trimming removed 5 bases from V and 3 bases from J, with 14 bases in between. The CDR3 length is 15 residues. The germline V gene has CDR1 SGHAT and CDR2 FQNNGV. The CDR3 nucleotides read TGTGCCAGCAGCCAAGAACGAACCCACTACAATGAGCAGTTCTTC. Translation gives CASSQERTHYNEQFF.

This clonotype was recorded only once. The chain carries TRBV12-3 or TRBV12-4 and TRBJ2-5, with D tentatively TRBD2 (6 bases). CDR3 size: 12 residues. Trimming cost V 2 bases and J 8 bases, with 9 bases left between them. CDR3 sequence: CASSLRGSTQYF. The DNA of the CDR3 is TGTGCCAGCAGTTTACGGGGGTCAACCCAGTACTTC.

Only a few counts were recorded for this clonotype. V gene TRBV20-1 combines with J gene TRBJ1-5; no firm D call. Per germline, CDR1 DFQATT and CDR2 SNEGSKA (reference sequence). The CDR3 consists of 14 residues. The V gene lost 6 bases and the J gene lost 4 bases, with 16 bases spanning the gap. The CDR3 spells CSATPRMGNQPQHF. CDR3 bases: TGCAGTGCCACCCCTAGGATGGGAAATCAGCCCCAGCATTTT.

The chain recombines TRBV20-1 with TRBJ2-1; 7 bases are a match to TRBD1. The CDR3 is made up of 14 amino acids. From germline, CDR1 is DFQATT and CDR2 SNEGSKA (reference sequence). J gave up 11 bases and V 5 bases, and 15 bases lay outside the gene matches. CDR3 loop: CSAPRQGQRAKQFF. DNA of the CDR3: TGCAGTGCTCCCAGACAGGGTCAGAGAGCAAAGCAGTTCTTC.

V is TRBV28 and J is TRBJ2-3; 9 nucleotides align to TRBD2. V trimming: 1 base; J trimming: 4 bases; junction bases outside the gene matches: 6. Germline loops: CDR1 MDHEN, CDR2 SYDVKM. The CDR3 loop spans 16 amino acids. This CDR3 is CASSLSAGGRADTQYF. In DNA, the CDR3 is TGTGCCAGCAGTTTATCGGCGGGAGGGCGCGCAGATACGCAGTATTTT.

The chain is built from TRBV3-1 and TRBJ2-5, with a tentative D call TRBD1 (6 bases). This CDR3 is 13 amino acids long. Germline CDR1 LGHDT, CDR2 YNNKEL (reference sequence). The V end lost 7 bases, the J end lost 2 bases, and 11 bases lay between the germline ends. CDR3 sequence: CASIGTTQETQYF. In DNA, the CDR3 is TGTGCCAGCATAGGGACAACGCAAGAGACCCAGTACTTC.

The rearrangement uses TRBV28 and TRBJ1-2, with 7 bases fitting TRBD1. Germline V lookup: CDR1 MDHEN, CDR2 SYDVKM. The V and J ends lost 1 base and 6 bases, in that order; junction bases with no gene match: 11. The CDR3 length is 16 residues. Written as DNA, the CDR3 is TGTGCCAGCAGTTTATCCACGACAGGGTTTAAGAATGGCTACACCTTC. Translation: CASSLSTTGFKNGYTF.

The chain's CDR3 is CSASIRSANYGYTF. The CDR3 nucleotides are TGCAGTGCTAGTATCAGGTCCGCTAACTATGGCTACACCTTC. The rearrangement joins TRBV20-1 to TRBJ1-2, with D uncertain. V gave up 3 bases and J gave up 0 bases, with 11 bases separating them. The germline V gene has CDR1 DFQATT and CDR2 SNEGSKA (reference sequence). CDR3 size: 14 residues.

This clonotype came up many times. The chain uses TRBV6-2 or TRBV6-3 and TRBJ2-3; a possible D gene is TRBD2 (5 bases). The CDR3 loop spans 14 amino acids. CDR1 MNHEY and CDR2 SVGEGT come from the germline V gene. V was cut by 2 bases and J by 1 base, with 7 bases left in between. CDR3 sequence (DNA): TGTGCCAGCAGTTACGGGCGGGGCACAGATACGCAGTATTTT. It specifies CASSYGRGTDTQYF.

The rearrangement links TRBV20-1 to TRBJ2-7; 10 bases line up with TRBD1. The CDR3 has 15 residues. With V trimmed by 0 bases and J by 3 bases, 5 bases remained unmatched. Germline CDR1 is DFQATT and CDR2 is SNEGSKA (reference sequence). The CDR3 here is CSARDLTGGYYEQYF. CDR3 in DNA: TGCAGTGCTAGAGATCTGACAGGGGGCTACTACGAGCAGTACTTC.

This clonotype was counted a few times. The rearrangement uses TRBV4-2 and TRBJ2-1; D ambiguous. From germline, CDR1 is LGHNA and CDR2 YNFKEQ. V lost 0 bases to trimming and J lost 8 bases, with 8 bases between them. The CDR3 has 13 amino acids. The CDR3 region has the DNA TGTGCCAGCAGCCAAGAAAACCAGGATGAGCAGTTCTTC. Translated, it gives CASSQENQDEQFF.

The chain is built from TRBV12-3 or TRBV12-4 and TRBJ2-3, with 12 bases fitting TRBD2. This CDR3 comprises 17 residues. The V segment lost 6 bases and the J segment 2 bases; nucleotides outside the gene matches: 9. The CDR3 coding sequence is TGTGCCAGCAGACCCCCGGGACTAGCGGGCCCCACAGATACGCAGTATTTT. This translates into CASRPPGLAGPTDTQYF.

The V gene is TRBV7-6, the J gene TRBJ2-1; 11 bases line up with TRBD2. CDR3 size: 15 residues. From germline, CDR1 is SGHVS and CDR2 FNYEAQ. J gave up 7 bases and V 3 bases, and 5 bases lay outside the gene matches. CDR3 loop: CASSFLAGGGNEQFF. CDR3 in DNA: TGTGCCAGCAGCTTTTTAGCGGGAGGGGGGAATGAGCAGTTCTTC.

This clonotype was observed a handful of times. The chain has TRBV6-5 and TRBJ1-3; TRBD1 might be the D (6 bases). This CDR3 has 15 residues. Germline assignment: CDR1 MNHEY and CDR2 SVGAGI. V was cut by 2 bases and J by 0 bases, with 8 bases left in between. The CDR3 DNA reads TGTGCCAGCAGTTACGAGGGGGTCTCTGGAAACACCATATATTTT. Encoded protein: CASSYEGVSGNTIYF.

V gene TRBV6-2 or TRBV6-3 combines with J gene TRBJ1-2; tentatively, D is TRBD1 (5 bases). The germline V gene encodes CDR1 MNHEY and CDR2 SVGEGT. Between the trimmed V and J ends, which lost 4 bases and 6 bases, there was a span of 18 bases. The CDR3 length is 15 residues. The CDR3 sequence is CASSSLRDETNGYTF. The CDR3 DNA reads TGTGCCAGCAGTTCTCTACGGGACGAGACGAATGGCTACACCTTC.

This clonotype was seen more than once but under ten times. The chain links TRBV28 to TRBJ1-5; tentative D call: TRBD1 (5 bases). The V end was cut by 2 bases, the J end by 3 bases, with 14 bases between. CDR1 is MDHEN and CDR2 is SYDVKM in the germline V gene. The length of the CDR3 is 16 residues. The CDR3, as DNA: TGTGCCAGCAGTTTAGATGCGGGGCGAAACAATCAGCCCCAGCATTTT. Translation gives CASSLDAGRNNQPQHF. The entire variable domain, with the rest obtained from reference TRBV28 and TRBJ1-5, is as follows: DVKVTQSSRYLVKRTGEKVFLECVQDMDHENMFWYRQDPGLGLRLIYFSYDVKMKEKGDIPEGYSVSREKKERFSLILESASTNQTSMYLCASSLDAGRNNQPQHFGDGTRLSIL.